Following are 21 T cell receptor beta chains from one sample sequenced in a study of blood T cell repertoires in COVID-19. Produced via immunoSEQ multiplex PCR; TCRdb's table is partial and in-frame only. The sample carries fewer than 350,000 clones, about 92% recorded once. Sequencing input: peripheral blood. These receptors originate from a woman in her sixties or seventies with COVID-19, enrolled during active disease.

Comments on this clone: This specimen includes other DNA sequences encoding the same CDR3. The chain is built from TRBV28 and TRBJ2-7, with TRBD1 identical over 8 bases. Trimming removed 2 bases from V and 3 bases from J; junction bases left unmatched: 3. The CDR3 contains 14 residues. Germline V gives CDR1 MDHEN, CDR2 SYDVKM. The CDR3 spells CASSLRQGNYEQYF. Here the CDR3 DNA reads TGTGCCAGCAGTTTAAGACAGGGGAACTACGAGCAGTACTTC.

The chain is built from TRBV6-2 or TRBV6-3 and TRBJ2-7; TRBD2 aligns across 7 bases. V shed 4 bases and J 3 bases; nucleotides not matched to a gene: 3. Germline CDR1 and CDR2: MNHEY and SVGEGT. The CDR3 sequence is 13 residues long. The CDR3 DNA reads as TGTGCCAGCAGTTGGGGGGACTACTACGAGCAGTACTTC. Its translation is CASSWGDYYEQYF.

This chain connects TRBV4-1 to TRBJ1-5; 12 positions agree with TRBD1. The V and J ends lost 0 bases and 5 bases, in that order; junction bases with no gene match: 8. Germline values: CDR1 MGHRA, CDR2 YSYEKL. This CDR3 is 18 amino acids long. CDR3 residues: CASSQDSMGTGGYQPQHF. The CDR3 DNA reads TGCGCCAGCAGCCAAGATAGTATGGGGACAGGGGGCTATCAGCCCCAGCATTTT.

The V gene is TRBV6-5, the J gene TRBJ1-2, with D uncertain. The CDR3 spans 13 residues. The germline V gene encodes CDR1 MNHEY and CDR2 SVGAGI. V dropped 2 bases and J dropped 4 bases, with 8 bases sitting between them. The CDR3, as DNA: TGTGCCAGCAGTTACGAGCGCCGCTATGGCTACACCTTC. Amino acids: CASSYERRYGYTF.

Details on this clone: Germline and junction disagree at one end, which may indicate a read error. CDR3 DNA: TGTGCCAGCAGCAGACAGGGGGCCTCCGACAATGAGCAGTTCTTC. The encoded protein is CASSRQGASDNEQFF. The chain combines TRBV7-8 with TRBJ2-1; 10 bases line up with TRBD1. Germline V lookup: CDR1 SGHVS, CDR2 FQNEAQ. CDR3 length: 15 amino acids.

This clone showed up just once. This chain joins TRBV7-6 and TRBJ2-1; TRBD2 matches 7 bases. Losses at the gene ends were 1 base for V and 6 bases for J; bases not matched to a gene: 3. From germline, CDR1 is SGHVS and CDR2 FNYEAQ. This CDR3 comprises 14 residues. The CDR3 protein is CASSLGEGSNEQFF. The CDR3 DNA is TGTGCCAGCAGCTTAGGGGAGGGTAGCAATGAGCAGTTCTTC.

J is TRBJ2-1 and V is TRBV24-1, with TRBD2 matching over 13 bases. Trimming at V came to 6 bases and at J to 8 bases, leaving 12 bases not matched to a gene. CDR1 and CDR2 from the germline V gene are KGHDR and SFDVKD. The CDR3 is 17 residues long. This CDR3 is CATSKGTSGGEFHEQFF. CDR3 coding DNA: TGTGCCACCAGTAAAGGAACTAGCGGGGGGGAGTTCCATGAGCAGTTCTTC.

This clone was found once. This chain uses TRBV7-9 with TRBJ1-1, with D uncertain. V was pared by 2 bases and J by 5 bases, with 6 bases between. CDR3 length: 12 amino acids. From germline, CDR1 is SEHNR and CDR2 FQNEAQ (reference sequence). The CDR3 loop is CASSLITTEAFF. The CDR3 bases are TGTGCCAGCAGCTTAATAACTACTGAAGCTTTCTTT.

The gene calls are TRBV5-1 and TRBJ2-2; 9 bases fit TRBD2. V was pared by 5 bases and J by 1 base, with 0 bases of the junction left unmatched. The CDR3 runs to 14 residues. CDR1 SGHRS and CDR2 YFSETQ come from the germline V gene. The CDR3 sequence: CASRLAGNTGELFF. CDR3 DNA: TGCGCCAGCAGACTAGCGGGGAACACCGGGGAGCTGTTTTTT.

This chain joins TRBV6-6 and TRBJ1-2, with a tentative D call TRBD1 (6 bases). This CDR3 region has 13 residues. V was trimmed by 2 bases and J by 7 bases, leaving 11 bases between them. The germline CDR1 and CDR2 sequences are MNHNY and SVGAGI (reference sequence). The CDR3: CASSYTGPGGYTF. The CDR3, as DNA: TGTGCCAGCAGTTACACAGGGCCCGGTGGCTACACCTTC.

This clone was picked up one time. This chain connects TRBV23-1 to TRBJ1-1, with no clear D. TRBV23-1 is placed among ORFs of uncertain function. The CDR3 length is 11 residues. The V gene lost 11 bases and the J gene lost 4 bases, with 11 bases spanning the gap. CDR3 protein: CAPLGSTEAFF. For the CDR3, the DNA is TGCGCCCCCTTAGGGAGCACTGAAGCTTTCTTT.

This sequence joins TRBV28 and TRBJ1-1; 7 bases are shared with TRBD1. J gave up 11 bases and V 5 bases, and 14 bases lay outside the gene matches. There are 14 residues in the CDR3. Germline V gives CDR1 MDHEN, CDR2 SYDVKM. CDR3 protein: CASSAPGQRDSAFF. The CDR3 nucleotides read TGTGCCAGCAGTGCCCCGGGACAGCGCGATTCGGCTTTCTTT.

The chain couples TRBV6-5 to TRBJ1-1; D is perhaps TRBD1 (6 bases). The germline V gene has CDR1 MNHEY and CDR2 SVGAGI. V lost 8 bases to trimming and J lost 4 bases, with 17 bases between them. The CDR3 extends over 14 amino acids. CDR3 DNA sequence: TGTGCCAGCGCCCTGCGGGGGGCTGGCACTGAAGCTTTCTTT. The encoded protein is CASALRGAGTEAFF.

The chain couples TRBV14 to TRBJ1-1; D not resolved. CDR3 length: 19 amino acids. Per the germline V gene, CDR1 is SGHDN and CDR2 is FVKESK. V lost 5 bases and J lost 0, with 25 bases in between. The chain's CDR3 is CASSGNEAGSRVVNTEAFF. CDR3 in DNA: TGTGCCAGCAGCGGCAACGAAGCGGGTTCGCGAGTGGTGAACACTGAAGCTTTCTTT.

The rearrangement links TRBV7-3 to TRBJ2-1; TRBD2 matches 14 bases. The V gene end was trimmed by 8 bases and the J gene end by 8 bases; junction bases not matched to a gene: 5. There are 14 residues in the CDR3. CDR1 and CDR2 (germline): SGHTA, FQGTGA. The CDR3 DNA reads as TGTGCCAGCCGACTAGCGGGGGGGCCCTATGAGCAGTTCTTC. Protein product: CASRLAGGPYEQFF. Together with reference TRBV7-3 and TRBJ2-1, the CDR3 gives the full variable domain: GAGVSQTPSNKVTEKGKYVELRCDPISGHTALYWYRQSLGQGPEFLIYFQGTGAADDSGLPNDRFFAVRPEGSVSTLKIQRTERGDSAVYLCASRLAGGPYEQFFGPGTRLTVL.

The J gene is TRBJ2-7, the V gene TRBV19; TRBD1 agrees at 8 bases. The V gene's germline CDR1 is LNHDA and CDR2 SQIVND (reference sequence). V dropped 8 bases and J dropped 1; count of bases not matched to a gene: 7. This CDR3 comprises 14 residues. The CDR3 coding sequence is TGTGCCAGTCGGACAGGGCCCCAATCCTACGAGCAGTACTTC. Its protein is CASRTGPQSYEQYF.

V and J are TRBV9 and TRBJ2-1; D ambiguous. Trimming left V 1 base short and J 9 bases short, with 14 bases between. Germline V gene data show CDR1 as SGDLS and CDR2 as YYNGEE. There are 14 residues in the CDR3. Here the CDR3 DNA reads TGTGCCAGCAGCGTATATGAATTTGGCGGTGAGCAGTTCTTC. This gives the protein CASSVYEFGGEQFF.

The chain links TRBV28 to TRBJ1-4; 10 bases map to TRBD1. Germline V CDR1 and CDR2: MDHEN, SYDVKM. V dropped 5 bases and J dropped 0; count of bases not matched to a gene: 6. CDR3 length: 17 residues. This CDR3 reads CASSGGTGVATNEKLFF. Here the CDR3 DNA reads TGTGCCAGCAGTGGGGGGACAGGGGTGGCAACTAATGAAAAACTGTTTTTT.

The V and J genes are TRBV7-6 and TRBJ2-1; 9 bases fit TRBD2. V trimming: 3 bases; J trimming: 3 bases; junction bases outside the gene matches: 3. CDR3 length: 15 residues. Germline CDR1 SGHVS, CDR2 FNYEAQ. Here the CDR3 reads CASSFAGGFYNEQFF. CDR3 in DNA: TGTGCCAGCAGCTTCGCGGGGGGGTTCTACAATGAGCAGTTCTTC. The full variable domain, completed using reference TRBV7-6 and TRBJ2-1, is GAGVSQSPRYKVTKRGQDVALRCDPISGHVSLYWYRQALGQGPEFLTYFNYEAQQDKSGLPNDRFSAERPEGSISTLTIQRTEQRDSAMYRCASSFAGGFYNEQFFGPGTRLTVL.

This chain uses TRBV6-6 with TRBJ1-4; D gene uncertain. Germline V gene sequence: CDR1 MNHNY, CDR2 SVGAGI (reference sequence). The CDR3 contains 13 residues. Trimming shortened V by 4 bases and J by 12 bases, and 15 bases separated the two germline ends. The CDR3 DNA sequence: TGTGCCAGCAGTTCCGCCGGAGAGGCCCAACTGTTTTTT. This gives the protein CASSSAGEAQLFF.

V and J are TRBV5-1 and TRBJ1-2; D uncertain. The CDR3 contains 15 residues. The V gene's germline CDR1 is SGHRS and CDR2 YFSETQ. Trimming removed 2 bases at V and 5 bases at J, with 16 bases between. CDR3: CASSFGPAVGYGYTF. CDR3 nucleotide sequence: TGCGCCAGCAGCTTCGGTCCGGCGGTCGGGTATGGCTACACCTTC.